This entry lists 30 T cell receptor beta chains sequenced from one sample in a study of tumor-infiltrating lymphocytes in primary liver carcinoma. The template, roughly 0.45 ug total RNA, yielded TCR beta cDNA made with a constant-region primer. Three nested multiplex PCR rounds, a slightly modified ARM-PCR method, built the TCR beta libraries. TRBV1-TRBV30 forward primers paired with a C-beta reverse primer drove the first two PCR rounds, roughly 10 cycles each. TCRdb re-analysed the multiplex PCR reads in MiXCR, keeping a single row per CDR3 protein. The table shows approximately 23,000 distinct CDR3 sequences, with 75% to 85% occurring only once. Unsorted bulk tissue, about 19-30 mg of it, served as the source for co-extraction of RNA and DNA. Input material: liver tumor tissue from sampling region 2. Subset described: tumor region T2, inferior pole. The receptors shown here come from a woman aged 25-40 years with primary liver carcinoma and hepatitis B virus infection.

A remark on this clonotype: Germline and junction disagree at one end, which may indicate a read error. The genes are TRBV2 and TRBJ2-7, with 7 positions matching TRBD2. The CDR3 covers 15 residues. Germline CDR1 and CDR2: SNHLY and FYNNEI. This CDR3 is CASSEATSSDYELYF. CDR3 bases: TGTGCTAGCAGTGAGGCGACTAGCAGCGACTACGAGCTGTACTTC.

The CDR3 nucleotides are TGTGCCAGCAGTATCGCAGGGGAGCTGTTTTTT. Translating gives CASSIAGELFF. The chain links TRBV6-1 to TRBJ2-2; D is unresolved. Trimming took 5 bases from V and 8 from J, leaving 6 bases between them. Germline CDR1 reads MNHNS; CDR2 reads SASEGT. The CDR3 is 11 residues long.

The chain combines TRBV21-1 with TRBJ2-1; TRBD2 is taken as the D call from the table, unchecked against the DNA. TRBV21-1 is shown as a pseudogene. The CDR3 covers 15 residues. Here the CDR3 DNA reads TGTGCCAGAAGTAAGTTTTTAGCGGGAGACAATGAGCAGTTCTTC. Translation gives CARSKFLAGDNEQFF.

The V call is TRBV6-6, the J call TRBJ2-7, with D tentatively TRBD2 (5 bases). The CDR3 runs to 13 residues. Germline CDR1 reads MNHNY; CDR2 reads SVGAGI (reference sequence). CDR3 sequence: CAIRPGGTYEQYF. CDR3 nucleotide sequence: TGTGCAATCAGGCCCGGAGGCACCTACGAGCAGTACTTC.

This clonotype was observed once. Its ends do not fully match the called genes, so a read error is possible. J is TRBJ2-7 and V is TRBV6-5; no clear D gene. The CDR3 extends over 15 amino acids. The germline gives CDR1 MNHEY, CDR2 SVGAGI. The CDR3 bases are TGTGCCAGAAGTTACAAGGGTAGCAGCTCCTACGAGCAGTACTTC. This encodes CARSYKGSSSYEQYF.

With respect to this clonotype: A junction end diverges from the germline sequence, so it may reflect a read error. The V call is TRBV6-2 or TRBV6-3, the J call TRBJ1-1, with D perhaps matching TRBD1 (6 bases). CDR3 length: 13 residues. Germline values: CDR1 MNHEY, CDR2 SVGEGT. CDR3 loop: CASKYQGSTGAFF. CDR3 bases: TGTGCCAGCAAGTACCAGGGGTCCACTGGAGCTTTCTTT.

A note on this clonotype: Because the CDR3 is missing its conserved closing phenylalanine or tryptophan, this is likely a read error. CDR3 in amino acids: CAISESATRQEAQYV. CDR3 bases: TGTGCCATAAGTGAGTCGGCTACCAGACAAGAGGCCCAGTACGTC. The J gene is TRBJ2-5, the V gene TRBV10-3; D ambiguous. The germline V gene encodes CDR1 ENHRY and CDR2 SYGVKD. This CDR3 has 15 residues.

In the case of this clonotype: Mismatch with germline at one junction end may stem from a read error. The V and J genes are TRBV6-1 and TRBJ1-5; 7 nucleotides agree with TRBD1. There are 16 residues in the CDR3. The germline V gene encodes CDR1 MNHNS and CDR2 SASEGT. The CDR3: CACTEQGSVPSQHQHF. CDR3 nucleotides: TGTGCCTGCACTGAACAGGGGAGCGTCCCCAGTCAGCACCAGCATTTT.

Turning to this clonotype: At one end the junction does not follow the germline gene, possibly because of a read error. V gene TRBV28 combines with J gene TRBJ2-7, with D tentatively TRBD1 (5 bases). Germline V gives CDR1 MDHEN, CDR2 SYDVKM. This CDR3 is built from 14 residues. The CDR3 region is CASKGNRSPYEQYF. In DNA, the CDR3 is TGTGCAAGCAAGGGGAACAGGAGTCCCTACGAGCAGTACTTC.

Regarding this clonotype: The conserved phenylalanine or tryptophan normally closing the CDR3 is absent here, so this likely arose from a read error. The chain is built from TRBV14 and TRBJ2-1; perhaps TRBD1 as D (5 bases). Germline assignment: CDR1 SGHDN and CDR2 FVKESK. The V end lost 3 bases, the J end lost 9 bases, and 9 bases lay between the germline ends. The CDR3 is 12 amino acids. The CDR3, as DNA: TGTGCCAGCAGCCATGTTCAGGGTGAGCAGTTCCTC. Translation gives CASSHVQGEQFL.

Comment on this clonotype: One junction end does not reproduce the germline sequence, and a read error may be involved. The chain combines TRBV12-3 or TRBV12-4 with TRBJ2-3; D is perhaps TRBD2 (5 bases). CDR3 size: 15 residues. In DNA, the CDR3 is TGTACCAGCAGTTTTCCCCCACCTAGCACAGATACACAGTATTTT. Translation gives CTSSFPPPSTDTQYF.

The chain uses TRBV28 and TRBJ1-3, with D hard to call. Germline lookup yields CDR1 MDHEN and CDR2 SYDVKM. The CDR3 contains 14 residues. V shed 8 bases and J shed 5 bases, with 16 bases lying between them. This chain's CDR3 is CASLARLVRNTIYF. The CDR3 DNA follows: TGTGCCAGCTTAGCAAGGTTGGTGAGAAACACCATATATTTT.

Comments on this clonotype: The junction does not match germline at one end; this may be a read error. The chain links TRBV14 to TRBJ2-2; TRBD1 might be the D (5 bases). This CDR3 has 16 amino acids. The V gene's germline CDR1 is SGHDN and CDR2 FVKESK. The CDR3 DNA reads as TGTGCCATCAGCCCAGAAAGACAGCCGAAGACCGGGGAGCTGTTTTTT. Encoded protein: CAISPERQPKTGELFF.

This chain links TRBV12-3 or TRBV12-4 with TRBJ2-1; 8 nucleotides line up with TRBD2. V trimming: 6 bases; J trimming: 9 bases; junction bases outside the gene matches: 13. CDR3 length: 15 amino acids. In nucleotides, the CDR3 is TGTGCCAGCAGCCTGTCCGGGACTAGTGTACCTGAGCAGTTCTTC. Residues: CASSLSGTSVPEQFF.

Comments on this clonotype: Compared with germline, one end of the junction differs, possibly owing to a read error. The chain joins TRBV10-3 to TRBJ2-5, with D hard to call. The CDR3 extends over 15 amino acids. Looked up from germline, CDR1 is ENHRY and CDR2 is SYGVKD. Written as DNA, the CDR3 is TGTGCCATCTGTGAGTCGGCTACCAGACGAGAGACCCAGTATTTC. Translated: CAICESATRRETQYF.

This clonotype was observed many times. The chain is built from TRBV4-1 and TRBJ2-7; D is unclear. The CDR3 loop spans 18 amino acids. From germline, CDR1 is MGHRA and CDR2 YSYEKL. With 4 bases removed from V and 6 bases from J, the gap between germline ends came to 28 bases. CDR3 amino acids: CASSRALSGGPLLCEQYF. In DNA form, the CDR3 reads TGCGCCAGCAGCCGAGCCCTCTCCGGCGGTCCTCTTCTCTGCGAGCAGTACTTC.

For this clonotype: Relative to the germline gene, one junction end is altered; a read error may explain this. This rearrangement joins TRBV6-2 or TRBV6-3 to TRBJ1-5; a weak D match, TRBD1 (6 bases). The CDR3 spans 13 residues. Germline-derived CDR1 and CDR2 are MNHEY and SVGEGT. CDR3 protein: CTSSYGDNQPQHF. CDR3 sequence (DNA): TGTACCAGCAGTTACGGGGACAATCAGCCCCAGCACTTT.

A few counts support this clonotype. The junction departs from germline at one end; a sequencing error may be responsible. The V and J genes are TRBV6-1 and TRBJ2-2; tentatively, D is TRBD1 or TRBD2 (6 bases each). The CDR3 contains 19 residues. Per germline, CDR1 MNHNS and CDR2 SASEGT. CDR3 protein: CVSSVTLPGGAANTGELFF. The CDR3 DNA reads as TGTGTCAGCAGTGTAACCCTTCCCGGGGGCGCTGCGAACACCGGGGAGCTGTTTTTT.

Details on this clonotype: A read error may explain this, as a much larger clone is one base away. This chain uses TRBV5-6 with TRBJ1-5; TRBD1 aligns across 9 bases. The CDR3 runs 14 residues. CDR1 SGHDT and CDR2 YYEEEE come from the germline V gene. The CDR3 bases are TGTACCAGCAGCACAGGGGGCAGCAATCAGCCCCAGCATTTT. Translating it yields CTSSTGGSNQPQHF.

About this clonotype itself: Without the conserved terminal phenylalanine or tryptophan, this CDR3 likely stems from a read error. The J gene is TRBJ2-3, the V gene TRBV30; D unclear. The CDR3 is 11 amino acids. The germline CDR1 and CDR2 sequences are GTSNPN and SVGIG (reference sequence). Trimming took 5 bases from V and 6 from J, leaving 9 bases between them. Written as DNA, the CDR3 is TGTGCCTGGGTGGCTGTGGATACGCAGTATTGT. Its translation: CAWVAVDTQYC.

This clonotype was counted between two and nine times. The V call is TRBV11-2, the J call TRBJ2-1; 7 bases line up with TRBD2. The ends lost 10 bases at V and 8 bases at J; junction bases unmatched: 17. Germline CDR1 SGHAT, CDR2 FQNNGV. The CDR3 length is 15 residues. The CDR3 DNA sequence: TGTGCCAACAGTTTAGTCATTCGGGGGGAACATGAGCAGTTCTTC. It encodes CANSLVIRGEHEQFF. The variable domain in full, with the rest retrieved from reference TRBV11-2 and TRBJ2-1, is EAGVAQSPRYKIIEKRQSVAFWCNPISGHATLYWYQQILGQGPKLLIQFQNNGVVDDSQLPKDRFSAERLKGVDSTLKIQPAKLEDSAVYLCANSLVIRGEHEQFFGPGTRLTVL.

This clonotype was detected ten times or more. The chain's CDR3 is CASTRDRVNAAFF. The DNA of the CDR3 is TGTGCCAGCACTAGGGACAGGGTTAATGCAGCTTTCTTT. The rearrangement uses TRBV28 and TRBJ1-1; 9 nucleotides line up with TRBD1. Unmatched junction bases numbered 10, after V lost 7 bases and J lost 10 bases. Germline V gene data show CDR1 as MDHEN and CDR2 as SYDVKM. This CDR3 has 13 residues.

The table lists this clonotype with a few counts. At one end, the junction sequence differs from germline, possibly due to a read error. The J gene is TRBJ2-7, the V gene TRBV4-3; D unresolved. CDR3 length: 14 residues. Germline CDR1 LGHNA, CDR2 YSLEER. CDR3 nucleotide sequence: TGCGCCAGCGGCCACACTGCCCTTTCCAACGGGCAGTACTTC. This codes for CASGHTALSNGQYF.

This clonotype showed up many times. J is TRBJ1-3 and V is TRBV5-1, with 7 bases matching TRBD1. The germline V gene encodes CDR1 SGHRS and CDR2 YFSETQ. The CDR3 has 17 residues. V shed 0 bases, J shed 4 bases, and the junction held 10 bases outside the gene matches. The CDR3 nucleotides are TGCGCCAGCAGCTTGGAGAGCCAGGGGGGAGCAGGAAACACCATATATTTT. Amino acids: CASSLESQGGAGNTIYF.

Remarks on this clonotype: An end of the junction does not agree with germline; a read error may underlie this. CDR3: CTWKILGAALVTQYF. The CDR3 region has the DNA TGTACCTGGAAGATCTTGGGCGCGGCCCTAGTGACCCAGTACTTC. The J gene is TRBJ2-5, the V gene TRBV30; no definite D call. This CDR3 contains 15 residues. Germline CDR1 and CDR2: GTSNPN and SVGIG (reference sequence).

Remarks on this clonotype: At one of its ends the junction is not consistent with the germline gene, which may arise from a read error. V gene TRBV5-6 combines with J gene TRBJ2-2; D might be TRBD1 or TRBD2, each matching 5 bases. Germline CDR1 is SGHDT and CDR2 is YYEEEE. The CDR3 consists of 15 residues. The DNA for the CDR3 is TGTGCCAACAGCTTGGCACCCAGAGTCACCAGGGAGCCGTATTTT. Translation gives CANSLAPRVTREPYF.

This rearrangement joins TRBV6-1 to TRBJ1-2, with D unresolved. The CDR3 is made up of 18 amino acids. The germline gives CDR1 MNHNS, CDR2 SASEGT. The V end was cut by 10 bases, the J end by 0 bases, with 27 bases between. The CDR3: CAITERFLVLGSNYGYTF. The CDR3 DNA sequence: TGTGCCATCACTGAACGGTTCCTGGTCCTTGGATCTAACTATGGCTACACCTTC.

In the case of this clonotype: Likely a read error: the CDR3 ends without its conserved phenylalanine or tryptophan. The DNA is omitted, as the CDR3 cannot be located on it reliably, and the CDR3 follows TCRdb's listing. The chain joins TRBV6-2 or TRBV6-3 to TRBJ2-7; the D call in the table, TRBD2, was not verified against the DNA. Both ends counted, the CDR3 spans 14 residues. CDR1 is MNHEY and CDR2 is SVGEGT in the germline V gene. This CDR3 reads CASRPSGNSYEQYY.

The chain uses TRBV6-5 and TRBJ2-5; D is ambiguous. The CDR3 has 13 residues. Germline V lookup: CDR1 MNHEY, CDR2 SVGAGI. Deletions cut 5 bases from V and 14 bases from J, with 21 bases between. CDR3 nucleotide sequence: TGTGCCAGCAGTACCGACGGGCGGCTGATCCAATACTTC. Residues: CASSTDGRLIQYF.

This chain joins TRBV10-2 and TRBJ2-7; 7 bases align to TRBD1. The V segment lost 6 bases and the J segment 4 bases; nucleotides outside the gene matches: 6. Germline lookup yields CDR1 WSHSY and CDR2 SAAADI. CDR3 size: 13 residues. Here the CDR3 DNA reads TGCGCCAGCAGGGGACAGAATACGTACGAGCAGTACTTC. It specifies CASRGQNTYEQYF.